This T cell receptor (beta chain) was sequenced for a study of cytomegalovirus exposure and HLA in healthy donors. Per germline, CDR1 LNHDA and CDR2 SQIVND (reference sequence). V lost 4 bases and J 4 bases, leaving 20 bases between the germline ends. The CDR3 contains 17 residues. 13 Jbeta primers and 60 Vbeta primers were used for the PCR. Clones were read by immunoSEQ multiplex PCR, and TCRdb kept only the in-frame ones, dropping some. The sample consists of 120,000 or so clones, roughly three fifths of them appearing once. The clonotype comes from a young man in good health and CMV-seronegative. The chain employs TRBV19 and TRBJ1-5; possibly TRBD1 for D (6 bases). Source material: PBMCs. The chain's CDR3 is CASSRGGDSGFNQPQHF. The DNA of the CDR3 is TGTGCCAGTAGTAGAGGGGGGGACTCGGGATTTAATCAGCCCCAGCATTTT. The variable domain in full, with the rest retrieved from reference TRBV19 and TRBJ1-5, is DGGITQSPKYLFRKEGQNVTLSCEQNLNHDAMYWYRQDPGQGLRLIYYSQIVNDFQKGDIAEGYSVSREKKESFPLTVTSAQKNPTAFYLCASSRGGDSGFNQPQHFGDGTRLSIL.